A single sample gave rise to the 2 T cell receptor beta chains below, sequenced in a study of CD8+ T cells in alopecia areata. The treatment: oral pan-JAK inhibitor, 5-10 mg twice daily. cDNA reverse transcribed from extracted RNA served as the sequencing template. Some clones are missing from TCRdb's copy, which holds only in-frame ones; the method was immunoSEQ multiplex PCR. The data show 120,000 to 150,000 clones, approximately 86% seen once. The sequencing used CD8+ T cells sorted from blood, collected at week 4, from a patient treated with tofacitinib. The source of these receptors is a human donor with alopecia areata.

The V gene is TRBV5-4, the J gene TRBJ1-3; weak D call: TRBD1 (5 bases). The germline V gene encodes CDR1 SGHNT and CDR2 YYREEE (reference sequence). This CDR3 is 16 amino acids long. The V end lost 0 bases, the J end lost 3 bases, and 13 bases lay between the germline ends. The CDR3 spells CASSLEGGAVGNTIYF. Written as DNA, the CDR3 is TGTGCCAGCAGCTTGGAGGGAGGGGCAGTTGGAAACACCATATATTTT.

The V call is TRBV5-1, the J call TRBJ2-7, with D tentatively TRBD1 (6 bases). The germline V gene has CDR1 SGHRS and CDR2 YFSETQ. The ends were cut back, 4 bases at V and 2 bases at J, with 10 bases in the middle. The CDR3 has 13 amino acids. The CDR3 here is CASSVDSTYEQYF. The CDR3 nucleotides are TGCGCCAGCAGCGTGGACAGCACCTACGAGCAGTACTTC.